These 21 T cell receptor beta chains came from one sample sequenced in a study of T cell changes during pregnancy in multiple sclerosis. Repertoires were generated with immunoSEQ multiplex PCR, while TCRdb's copy carries only in-frame clones and drops some. The sample lists roughly 42,000 clones, roughly nine tenths occurring once. The sample consisted of CD4+ T cells from peripheral blood mononuclear cells, taken in the first trimester of pregnancy. These receptors came from a female donor with multiple sclerosis, enrolled in a pregnancy study.

Here the CDR3 DNA reads TGTGCCAGCAGCCCAGGCAGCACCATATATTTT. This translates into CASSPGSTIYF. The chain has TRBV7-2 and TRBJ1-3, with D unresolved. Germline CDR1 reads SGHTA; CDR2 reads FQGNSA. This CDR3 is built from 11 residues. V shed 5 bases and J shed 9 bases, with 8 bases lying between them.

V is TRBV4-3 and J is TRBJ1-3; weak D call: TRBD1 (5 bases). Between the trimmed V and J ends, which lost 2 bases and 1 base, there was a span of 12 bases. The CDR3 consists of 16 residues. Per germline, CDR1 LGHNA and CDR2 YSLEER. CDR3: CASSQYAGQSGNTIYF. DNA of the CDR3: TGCGCCAGCAGCCAATACGCGGGGCAGTCTGGAAACACCATATATTTT.

This clone appeared a single time. The rearrangement joins TRBV4-3 to TRBJ2-6, with TRBD2 as a possible D gene (5 bases). V dropped 1 base and J dropped 2 bases, with 12 bases sitting between them. CDR3 length: 17 residues. Germline V gives CDR1 LGHNA, CDR2 YSLEER. CDR3 nucleotide sequence: TGCGCCAGCAGCCAAGCCCGAACCGGGGCTGGGGCCAACGTCCTGACTTTC. It yields the protein CASSQARTGAGANVLTF.

The J gene is TRBJ1-5, the V gene TRBV4-3, with D possibly TRBD1 on 5 matching bases. The CDR3 is 13 amino acids. Per germline, CDR1 LGHNA and CDR2 YSLEER. Trimming pared 1 base from V and 6 bases from J, leaving 7 bases between. In nucleotides, the CDR3 is TGCGCCAGCAGCCAAGCACAGGCTCAGCCCCAGCATTTT. Translation gives CASSQAQAQPQHF.

The chain has TRBV29-1 and TRBJ2-7; 9 bases align to TRBD1. Germline assignment: CDR1 SQVTM and CDR2 ANQGSEA. The V gene end was trimmed by 6 bases and the J gene end by 5 bases; junction bases not matched to a gene: 11. The CDR3 is made up of 14 amino acids. The CDR3 protein is CSVENPGQGHEQYF. In nucleotides, the CDR3 is TGCAGCGTAGAAAACCCGGGACAGGGCCACGAGCAGTACTTC.

V and J are TRBV6-6 and TRBJ1-5; D remains unclear. V lost 3 bases and J lost 1, with 7 bases in between. The germline CDR1 and CDR2 sequences are MNHNY and SVGAGI (reference sequence). The CDR3 is 14 residues long. CDR3 coding DNA: TGTGCCAGCAGTTATATATTCAGCAATCAGCCCCAGCATTTT. Translation: CASSYIFSNQPQHF.

The rearrangement joins TRBV28 to TRBJ1-5, with D hard to call. From germline, CDR1 is MDHEN and CDR2 SYDVKM. The V end lost 2 bases, the J end lost 5 bases, and 10 bases lay between the germline ends. This CDR3 has 14 amino acids. The CDR3 sequence: CASSLEARHQPQHF. For the CDR3, the DNA is TGTGCCAGCAGTTTAGAGGCTCGGCATCAGCCCCAGCATTTT.

The gene calls are TRBV29-1 and TRBJ1-2, with D perhaps matching TRBD1 (6 bases). Germline loops: CDR1 SQVTM, CDR2 ANQGSEA. The CDR3 contains 13 residues. With 2 bases removed from V and 7 bases from J, the gap between germline ends came to 14 bases. The CDR3 DNA reads TGCAGCGTTGAACCTGCAGGGGCGGTTGGCTACACCTTC. Protein: CSVEPAGAVGYTF.

A single count supports this clone. The chain recombines TRBV10-3 with TRBJ2-7; D is uncertain. CDR1 is ENHRY, CDR2 SYGVKD, per germline. V was clipped by 10 bases and J by 0 bases, with 10 bases between them. This CDR3 spans 12 amino acids. The CDR3 region has the DNA TGTGCCACCCGACATAGCTCCTACGAGCAGTACTTC. Its protein product is CATRHSSYEQYF.

V gene TRBV7-9 combines with J gene TRBJ1-3; D remains unclear. CDR3 length: 11 residues. V dropped 6 bases and J dropped 10 bases, with 10 bases sitting between them. Looked up from germline, CDR1 is SEHNR and CDR2 is FQNEAQ (reference sequence). The CDR3 sequence: CASSTGDTIYF. CDR3 nucleotides: TGTGCCAGCAGTACCGGTGATACCATATATTTT.

J is TRBJ1-1 and V is TRBV27, with 10 nucleotides matching TRBD1. CDR3 size: 12 residues. From germline, CDR1 is MNHEY and CDR2 SMNVEV (reference sequence). J lost 6 bases, V lost 9 bases, and 4 bases had no gene match. CDR3 protein: CASGQGGPEAFF. CDR3 coding DNA: TGTGCCAGTGGACAGGGGGGCCCTGAAGCTTTCTTT.

The chain uses TRBV27 and TRBJ2-4, with 8 bases aligning to TRBD2. The CDR3 totals 14 residues. From germline, CDR1 is MNHEY and CDR2 SMNVEV (reference sequence). Trimming removed 2 bases from V and 9 bases from J; junction bases left unmatched: 6. In DNA form, the CDR3 reads TGTGCCAGCAGTTTAGACGGGACTAGAGGCATTCAGTACTTC. Encoded protein: CASSLDGTRGIQYF.

The rearrangement uses TRBV4-3 and TRBJ1-4, with 8 bases fitting TRBD1. The CDR3 extends over 16 amino acids. The V segment lost 4 bases and the J segment 8 bases; nucleotides outside the gene matches: 12. Germline V gene sequence: CDR1 LGHNA, CDR2 YSLEER. The chain's CDR3 is CASSPISPDRGEKLFF. CDR3 nucleotide sequence: TGCGCCAGCAGCCCGATTTCCCCCGACAGGGGAGAAAAACTGTTTTTT.

In this sample, this clone is medium-sized. The rearrangement links TRBV5-1 to TRBJ2-7; 12 nucleotides match TRBD2. J gave up 5 bases and V 4 bases, and 7 bases lay outside the gene matches. The CDR3 spans 15 residues. The germline CDR1 and CDR2 sequences are SGHRS and YFSETQ. The CDR3 spells CASSATSGRQNEQYF. The CDR3 DNA sequence: TGCGCCAGCAGCGCCACTAGCGGGAGGCAAAACGAGCAGTACTTC.

This chain links TRBV14 with TRBJ1-1; tentative D call: TRBD1 (5 bases). The CDR3 runs 14 residues. CDR1 is SGHDN, CDR2 FVKESK, per germline. Trimming took off 3 bases at V and 5 bases at J, with 13 bases between the two ends. The CDR3 DNA is TGTGCCAGCAGCCACCAGGGAGGTCGGACTGAAGCTTTCTTT. The encoded protein is CASSHQGGRTEAFF.

The chain combines TRBV5-1 with TRBJ2-3; 12 bases map to TRBD2. The V gene end was trimmed by 0 bases and the J gene end by 6 bases; junction bases not matched to a gene: 8. The germline V gene encodes CDR1 SGHRS and CDR2 YFSETQ. The CDR3 is 17 residues long. The CDR3 reads CASSLGLAGDTRDTQYF. Here the CDR3 DNA reads TGCGCCAGCAGCTTGGGACTAGCGGGAGATACTCGGGATACGCAGTATTTT.

The chain couples TRBV14 to TRBJ2-1; 10 bases fit TRBD2. The V segment lost 4 bases and the J segment 8 bases; nucleotides outside the gene matches: 14. Germline CDR1 SGHDN, CDR2 FVKESK. CDR3 size: 17 residues. CDR3 sequence (DNA): TGTGCCAGCAGCCCGCTTTTGGGGACTAGCGATTCGCATGAGCAGTTCTTC. Amino acid sequence: CASSPLLGTSDSHEQFF.

This chain uses TRBV5-4 with TRBJ1-4; TRBD1 agrees at 7 bases. The trim removed 0 bases at V and 5 bases at J, leaving 4 bases unmatched. This CDR3 region has 15 residues. Germline CDR1 and CDR2: SGHNT and YYREEE (reference sequence). Here the CDR3 DNA reads TGTGCCAGCAGCTTGGAAGGGGGCTTAAATGAAAAACTGTTTTTT. Protein: CASSLEGGLNEKLFF.

This clone was observed a single time. The chain is built from TRBV7-2 and TRBJ2-1; D perhaps matches TRBD2 (6 bases). The length of the CDR3 is 15 residues. The V and J ends lost 9 bases and 2 bases respectively, with 17 bases between them. Germline V gene data show CDR1 as SGHTA and CDR2 as FQGNSA. The CDR3 here is CARGWGRPPYNEQFF. The CDR3 DNA sequence: TGTGCCAGAGGGTGGGGGAGGCCCCCCTACAATGAGCAGTTCTTC. Together with reference TRBV7-2 and TRBJ2-1, the CDR3 gives the full variable domain: GAGVSQSPSNKVTEKGKDVELRCDPISGHTALYWYRQSLGQGLEFLIYFQGNSAPDKSGLPSDRFSAERTGGSVSTLTIQRTQQEDSAVYLCARGWGRPPYNEQFFGPGTRLTVL.

The rearrangement links TRBV18 to TRBJ1-1, with 7 bases identical to TRBD1. Germline V CDR1 and CDR2: KGHSH, LQKENI. The V gene end was trimmed by 3 bases and the J gene end by 5 bases; junction bases not matched to a gene: 9. The CDR3 covers 15 residues. The CDR3 here is CASSPYKGDRTEAFF. The CDR3 DNA sequence: TGTGCCAGCTCACCGTATAAGGGGGACAGAACTGAAGCTTTCTTT.

This chain connects TRBV28 to TRBJ2-1; TRBD1 matches at 10 bases. The CDR3 contains 16 residues. Germline V gene data show CDR1 as MDHEN and CDR2 as SYDVKM. With V trimmed by 5 bases and J by 4 bases, 8 bases remained unmatched. CDR3 region: CASSPLGTGVYNEQFF. CDR3 nucleotide sequence: TGTGCCAGCAGTCCTCTGGGGACAGGGGTTTACAATGAGCAGTTCTTC.